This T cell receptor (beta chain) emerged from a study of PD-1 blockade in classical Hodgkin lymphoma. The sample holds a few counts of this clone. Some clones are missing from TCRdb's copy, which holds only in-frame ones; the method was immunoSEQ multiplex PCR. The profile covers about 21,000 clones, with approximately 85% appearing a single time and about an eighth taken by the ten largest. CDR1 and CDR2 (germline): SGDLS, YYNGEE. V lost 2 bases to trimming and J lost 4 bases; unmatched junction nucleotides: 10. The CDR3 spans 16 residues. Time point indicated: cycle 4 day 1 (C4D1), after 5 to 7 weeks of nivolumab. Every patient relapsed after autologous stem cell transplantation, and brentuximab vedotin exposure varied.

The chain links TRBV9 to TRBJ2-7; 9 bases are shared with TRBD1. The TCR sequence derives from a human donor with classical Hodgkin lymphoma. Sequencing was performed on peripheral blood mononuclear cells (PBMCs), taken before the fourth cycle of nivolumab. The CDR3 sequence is CASSVYLGQGTYEQYF. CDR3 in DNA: TGTGCCAGCAGCGTTTATCTGGGACAGGGAACATACGAGCAGTACTTC.